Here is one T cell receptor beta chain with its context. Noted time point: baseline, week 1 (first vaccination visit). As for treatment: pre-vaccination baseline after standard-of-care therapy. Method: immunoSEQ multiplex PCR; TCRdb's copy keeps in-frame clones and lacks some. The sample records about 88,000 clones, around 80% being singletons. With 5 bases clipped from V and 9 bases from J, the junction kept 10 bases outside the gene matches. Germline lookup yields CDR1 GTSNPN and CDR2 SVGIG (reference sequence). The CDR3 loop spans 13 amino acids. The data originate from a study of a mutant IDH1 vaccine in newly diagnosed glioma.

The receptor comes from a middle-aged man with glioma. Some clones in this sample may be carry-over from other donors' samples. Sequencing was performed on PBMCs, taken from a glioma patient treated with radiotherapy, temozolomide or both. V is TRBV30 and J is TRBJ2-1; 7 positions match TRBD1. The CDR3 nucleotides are TGTGCCTGGGCTAGACAGGGTATCGCTGAGCAGTTCTTC. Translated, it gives CAWARQGIAEQFF. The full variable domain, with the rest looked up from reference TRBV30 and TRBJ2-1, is SQTIHQWPATLVQPVGSPLSLECTVEGTSNPNLYWYRQAAGRGLQLLFYSVGIGQISSEVPQNLSASRPQDRQFILSSKKLLLSDSGFYLCAWARQGIAEQFFGPGTRLTVL.